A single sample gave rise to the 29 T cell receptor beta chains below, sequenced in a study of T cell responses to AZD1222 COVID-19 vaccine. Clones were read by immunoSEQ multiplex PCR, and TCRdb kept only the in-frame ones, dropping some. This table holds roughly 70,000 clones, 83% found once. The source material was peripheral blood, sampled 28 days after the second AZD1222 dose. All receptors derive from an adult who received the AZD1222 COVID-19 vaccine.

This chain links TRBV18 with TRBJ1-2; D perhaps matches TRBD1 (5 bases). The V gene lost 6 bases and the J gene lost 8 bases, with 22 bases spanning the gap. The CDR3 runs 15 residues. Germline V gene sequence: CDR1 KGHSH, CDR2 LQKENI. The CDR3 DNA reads TGTGCCAGCTCCCCTCTATCCTCGGGGGTGGAAGGCTACACCTTC. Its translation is CASSPLSSGVEGYTF.

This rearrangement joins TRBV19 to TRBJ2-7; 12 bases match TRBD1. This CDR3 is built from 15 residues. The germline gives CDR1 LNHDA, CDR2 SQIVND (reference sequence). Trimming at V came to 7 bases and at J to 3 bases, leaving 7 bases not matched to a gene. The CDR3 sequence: CASTPGQGASYEQYF. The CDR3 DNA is TGTGCCAGTACACCGGGACAGGGGGCAAGCTACGAGCAGTACTTC.

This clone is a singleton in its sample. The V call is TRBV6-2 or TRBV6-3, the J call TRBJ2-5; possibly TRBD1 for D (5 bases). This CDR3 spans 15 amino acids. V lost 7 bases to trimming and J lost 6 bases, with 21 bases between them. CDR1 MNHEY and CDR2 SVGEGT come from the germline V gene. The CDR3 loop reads CASNPGWAARQTQYF. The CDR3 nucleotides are TGTGCCAGCAACCCAGGGTGGGCCGCGAGACAGACCCAGTACTTC.

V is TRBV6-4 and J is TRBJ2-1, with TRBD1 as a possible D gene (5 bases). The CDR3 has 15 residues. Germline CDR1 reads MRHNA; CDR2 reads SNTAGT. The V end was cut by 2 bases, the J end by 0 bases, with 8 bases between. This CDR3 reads CASSDQGGSYNEQFF. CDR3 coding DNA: TGTGCCAGCAGTGACCAGGGTGGCTCCTACAATGAGCAGTTCTTC.

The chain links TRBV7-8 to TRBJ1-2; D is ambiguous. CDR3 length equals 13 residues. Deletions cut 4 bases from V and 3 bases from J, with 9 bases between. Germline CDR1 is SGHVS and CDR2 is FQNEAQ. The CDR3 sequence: CASSSMADYGYTF. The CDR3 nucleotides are TGTGCCAGCAGCTCAATGGCAGACTATGGCTACACCTTC.

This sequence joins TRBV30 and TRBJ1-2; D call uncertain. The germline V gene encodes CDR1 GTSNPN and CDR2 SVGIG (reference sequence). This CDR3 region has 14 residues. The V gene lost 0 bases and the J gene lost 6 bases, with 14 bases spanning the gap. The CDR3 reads CAWSVAVGLHGYTF. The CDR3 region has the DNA TGTGCCTGGAGTGTGGCCGTCGGGCTCCATGGCTACACCTTC.

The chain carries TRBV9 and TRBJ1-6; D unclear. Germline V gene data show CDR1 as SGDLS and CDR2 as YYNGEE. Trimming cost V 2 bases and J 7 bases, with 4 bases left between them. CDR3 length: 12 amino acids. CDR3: CASSVLNSPLHF. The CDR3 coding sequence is TGTGCCAGCAGCGTGTTGAATTCACCCCTCCACTTT. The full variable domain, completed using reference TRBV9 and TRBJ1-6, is DSGVTQTPKHLITATGQRVTLRCSPRSGDLSVYWYQQSLDQGLQFLIQYYNGEERAKGNILERFSAQQFPDLHSELNLSSLELGDSALYFCASSVLNSPLHFGNGTRLTVT.

The CDR3, as DNA: TGTGCCAGCAGCCAGGATGGGTTTTATCAGCCCCAGCATTTT. Its translation is CASSQDGFYQPQHF. The chain uses TRBV3-1 (or the pseudogene TRBV3-2) and TRBJ1-5; D unclear. There are 14 residues in the CDR3. The ends were cut back, 3 bases at V and 5 bases at J, with 11 bases in the middle. Germline CDR1 is LGHDT and CDR2 is YNNKEL (reference sequence).

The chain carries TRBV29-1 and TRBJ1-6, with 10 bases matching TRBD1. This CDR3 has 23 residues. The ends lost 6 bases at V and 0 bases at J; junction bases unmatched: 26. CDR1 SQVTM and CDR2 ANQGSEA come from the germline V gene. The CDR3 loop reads CSVDRDRGCSTRKGSSYNSPLHF. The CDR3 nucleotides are TGCAGCGTCGACCGGGACAGGGGTTGTTCCACGCGAAAGGGAAGCTCCTATAATTCACCCCTCCACTTT.

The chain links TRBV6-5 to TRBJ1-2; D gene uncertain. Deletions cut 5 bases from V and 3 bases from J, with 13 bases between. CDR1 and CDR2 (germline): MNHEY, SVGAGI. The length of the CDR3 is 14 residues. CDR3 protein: CASSPPEGDYGYTF. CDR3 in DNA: TGTGCCAGCAGTCCCCCGGAGGGCGACTATGGCTACACCTTC.

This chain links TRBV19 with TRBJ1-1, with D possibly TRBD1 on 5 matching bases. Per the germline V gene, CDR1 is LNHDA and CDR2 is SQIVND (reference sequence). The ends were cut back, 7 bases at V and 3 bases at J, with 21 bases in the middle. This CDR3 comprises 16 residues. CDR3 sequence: CASIPGPRKGYTEAFF. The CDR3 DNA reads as TGTGCCAGTATACCGGGCCCGCGGAAGGGGTACACTGAAGCTTTCTTT.

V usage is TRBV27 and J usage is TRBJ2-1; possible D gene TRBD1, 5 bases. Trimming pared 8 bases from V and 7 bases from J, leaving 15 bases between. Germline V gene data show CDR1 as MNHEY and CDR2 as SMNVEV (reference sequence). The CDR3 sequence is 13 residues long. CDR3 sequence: CASLGQGNNEQFF. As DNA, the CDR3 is TGTGCCAGCCTGGGGCAGGGAAATAATGAGCAGTTCTTC.

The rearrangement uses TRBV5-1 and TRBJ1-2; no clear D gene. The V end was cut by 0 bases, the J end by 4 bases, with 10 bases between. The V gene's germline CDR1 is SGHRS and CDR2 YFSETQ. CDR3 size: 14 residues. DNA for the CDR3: TGCGCCAGCAGCTTGGCCCTTGGGGTCTATGGCTACACCTTC. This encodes CASSLALGVYGYTF.

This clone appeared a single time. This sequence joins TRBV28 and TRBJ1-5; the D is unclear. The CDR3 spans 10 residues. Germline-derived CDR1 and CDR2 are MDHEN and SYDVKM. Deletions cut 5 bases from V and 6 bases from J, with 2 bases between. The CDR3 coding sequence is TGTGCCAGCAGTGGTCAGCCCCAGCATTTT. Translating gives CASSGQPQHF.

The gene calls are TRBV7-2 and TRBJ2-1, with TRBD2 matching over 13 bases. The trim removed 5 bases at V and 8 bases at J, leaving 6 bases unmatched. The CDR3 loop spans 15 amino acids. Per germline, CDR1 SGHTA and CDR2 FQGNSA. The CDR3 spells CASSTTSGGFYEQFF. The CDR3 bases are TGTGCCAGCAGCACGACTAGCGGGGGGTTCTATGAGCAGTTCTTC.

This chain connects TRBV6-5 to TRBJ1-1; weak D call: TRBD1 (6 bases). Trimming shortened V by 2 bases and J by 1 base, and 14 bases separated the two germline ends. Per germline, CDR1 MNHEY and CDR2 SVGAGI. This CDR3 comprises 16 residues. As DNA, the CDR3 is TGTGCCAGCAGTTACGACTCGGGGGGCTCGAACACTGAAGCTTTCTTT. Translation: CASSYDSGGSNTEAFF.

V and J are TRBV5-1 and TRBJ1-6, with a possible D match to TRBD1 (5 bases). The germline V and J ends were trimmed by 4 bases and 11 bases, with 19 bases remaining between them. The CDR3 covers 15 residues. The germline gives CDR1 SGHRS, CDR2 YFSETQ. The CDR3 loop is CASSASPGQGTPLHF. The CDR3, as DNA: TGCGCCAGCAGCGCCAGCCCAGGGCAGGGTACACCCCTCCACTTT.

The CDR3 here is CASSFGLAGYNEQFF. DNA for the CDR3: TGTGCCAGCAGTTTCGGACTAGCGGGGTACAATGAGCAGTTCTTC. The chain employs TRBV6-5 and TRBJ2-1, with 12 positions matching TRBD2. The CDR3 consists of 15 residues. V shed 4 bases, J shed 4 bases, and the junction held 2 bases outside the gene matches. Germline CDR1 reads MNHEY; CDR2 reads SVGAGI.

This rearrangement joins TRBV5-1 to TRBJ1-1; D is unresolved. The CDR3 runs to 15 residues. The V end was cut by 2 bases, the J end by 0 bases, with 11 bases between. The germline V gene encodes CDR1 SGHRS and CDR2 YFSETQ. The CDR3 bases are TGCGCCAGCAGCTTAAGCAGCCCCCTGAACACTGAAGCTTTCTTT. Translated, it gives CASSLSSPLNTEAFF.

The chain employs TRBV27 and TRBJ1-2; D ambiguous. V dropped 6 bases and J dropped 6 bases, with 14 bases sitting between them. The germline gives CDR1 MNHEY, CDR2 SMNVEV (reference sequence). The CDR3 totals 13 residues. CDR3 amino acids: CASSPVSPHGYTF. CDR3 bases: TGTGCCAGCAGCCCTGTGAGTCCCCATGGCTACACCTTC.

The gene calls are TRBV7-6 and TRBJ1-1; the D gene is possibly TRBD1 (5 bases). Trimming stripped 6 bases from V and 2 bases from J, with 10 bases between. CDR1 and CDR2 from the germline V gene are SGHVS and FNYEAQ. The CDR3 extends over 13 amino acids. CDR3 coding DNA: TGTGCCAGCAGTAAGACAGTAAACACTGAAGCTTTCTTT. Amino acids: CASSKTVNTEAFF.

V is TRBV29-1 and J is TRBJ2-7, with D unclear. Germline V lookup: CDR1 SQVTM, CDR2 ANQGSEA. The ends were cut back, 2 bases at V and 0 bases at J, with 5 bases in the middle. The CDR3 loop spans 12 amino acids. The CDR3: CSVEQDSYEQYF. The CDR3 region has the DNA TGCAGCGTTGAACAGGACTCCTACGAGCAGTACTTC.

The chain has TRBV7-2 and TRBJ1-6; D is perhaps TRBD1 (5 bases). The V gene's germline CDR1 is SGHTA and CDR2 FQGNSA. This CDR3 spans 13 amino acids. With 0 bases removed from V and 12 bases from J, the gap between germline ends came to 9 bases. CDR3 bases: TGTGCCAGCAGCTTAGCGAGGGGCGGACCCCTCCACTTT. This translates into CASSLARGGPLHF. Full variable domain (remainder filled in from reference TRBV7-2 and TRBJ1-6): GAGVSQSPSNKVTEKGKDVELRCDPISGHTALYWYRQSLGQGLEFLIYFQGNSAPDKSGLPSDRFSAERTGGSVSTLTIQRTQQEDSAVYLCASSLARGGPLHFGNGTRLTVT.

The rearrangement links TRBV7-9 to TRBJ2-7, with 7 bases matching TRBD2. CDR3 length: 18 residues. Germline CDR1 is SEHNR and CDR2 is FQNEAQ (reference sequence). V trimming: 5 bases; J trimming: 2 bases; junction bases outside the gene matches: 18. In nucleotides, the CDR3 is TGTGCCAGCAGCACAGAGGCGTCGGAGCGGGGCGGAACCTACGAGCAGTACTTC. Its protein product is CASSTEASERGGTYEQYF. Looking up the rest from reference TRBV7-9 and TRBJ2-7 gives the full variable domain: DTGVSQNPRHKITKRGQNVTFRCDPISEHNRLYWYRQTLGQGPEFLTYFQNEAQLEKSRLLSDRFSAERPKGSFSTLEIQRTEQGDSAMYLCASSTEASERGGTYEQYFGPGTRLTVT.

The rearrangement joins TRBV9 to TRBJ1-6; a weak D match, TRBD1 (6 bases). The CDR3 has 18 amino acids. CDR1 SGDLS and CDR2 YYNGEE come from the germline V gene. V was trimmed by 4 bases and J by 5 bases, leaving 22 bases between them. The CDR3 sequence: CASSLRGAVGINNSPLHF. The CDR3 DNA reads TGTGCCAGCAGCCTAAGGGGGGCAGTAGGAATCAATAATTCACCCCTCCACTTT.

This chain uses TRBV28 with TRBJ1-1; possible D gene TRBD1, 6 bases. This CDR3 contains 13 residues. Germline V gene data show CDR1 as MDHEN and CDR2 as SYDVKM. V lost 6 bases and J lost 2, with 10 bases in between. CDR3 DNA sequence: TGTGCCAGCAGCCCACAGGGTAACACTGAAGCTTTCTTT. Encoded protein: CASSPQGNTEAFF.

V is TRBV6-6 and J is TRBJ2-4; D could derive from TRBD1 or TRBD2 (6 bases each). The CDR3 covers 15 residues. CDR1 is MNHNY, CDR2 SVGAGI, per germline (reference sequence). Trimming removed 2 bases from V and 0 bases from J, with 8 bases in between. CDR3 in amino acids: CASSYGGGAKNIQYF. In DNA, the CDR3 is TGTGCCAGCAGTTACGGAGGGGGAGCCAAAAACATTCAGTACTTC.

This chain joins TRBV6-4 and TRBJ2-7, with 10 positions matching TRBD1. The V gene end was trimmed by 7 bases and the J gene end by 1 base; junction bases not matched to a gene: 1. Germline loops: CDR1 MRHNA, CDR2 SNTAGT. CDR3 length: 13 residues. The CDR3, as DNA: TGTGCCAGCACGGGACAGGGGTCCTACGAGCAGTACTTC. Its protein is CASTGQGSYEQYF.

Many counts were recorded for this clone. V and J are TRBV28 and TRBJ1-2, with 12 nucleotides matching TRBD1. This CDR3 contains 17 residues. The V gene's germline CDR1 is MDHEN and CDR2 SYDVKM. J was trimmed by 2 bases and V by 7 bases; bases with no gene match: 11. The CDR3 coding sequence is TGTGCCAGCATCCCCGGGACAGGGGGCGGGCCAAACTATGGCTACACCTTC. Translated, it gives CASIPGTGGGPNYGYTF.